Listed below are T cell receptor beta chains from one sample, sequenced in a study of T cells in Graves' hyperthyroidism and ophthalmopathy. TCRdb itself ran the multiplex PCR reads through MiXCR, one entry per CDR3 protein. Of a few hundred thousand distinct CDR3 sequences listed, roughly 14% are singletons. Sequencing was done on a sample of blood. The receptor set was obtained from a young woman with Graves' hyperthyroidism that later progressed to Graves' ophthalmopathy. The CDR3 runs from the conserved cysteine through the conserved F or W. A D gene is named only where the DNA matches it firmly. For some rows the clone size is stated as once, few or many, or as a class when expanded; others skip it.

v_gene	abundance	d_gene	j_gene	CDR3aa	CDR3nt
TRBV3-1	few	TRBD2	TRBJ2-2	CASSLGAGESTGELFF	TGTGCCAGCAGCCTCGGGGCGGGAGAGTCCACCGGGGAGCTGTTTTTT
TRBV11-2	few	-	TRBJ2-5	CASSLMLGDETQYF	TGTGCCAGCAGCTTAATGTTGGGGGATGAGACCCAGTACTTC
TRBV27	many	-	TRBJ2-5	CASSLYVGETQYF	TGTGCCAGCAGTTTATACGTAGGAGAGACCCAGTACTTC
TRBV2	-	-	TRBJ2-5	CASRGSRQYF	TGTGCCAGCAGGGGTTCGCGCCAGTACTTC
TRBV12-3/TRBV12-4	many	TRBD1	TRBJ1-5	CASSPGQGLDQPQHF	TGTGCCAGCAGTCCTGGACAGGGGTTGGATCAGCCCCAGCATTTT
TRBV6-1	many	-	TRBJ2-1	CASRGVGGTSYNEQFF	TGTGCCAGCAGGGGAGTGGGCGGGACCTCCTACAATGAGCAGTTCTTC
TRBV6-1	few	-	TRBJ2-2	CASKGYSNTGELFF	TGTGCCAGCAAGGGGTACTCTAACACCGGGGAGCTGTTTTTT
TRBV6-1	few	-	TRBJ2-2	CASKGEGHTGELFF	TGTGCCAGCAAAGGAGAAGGTCACACCGGGGAGCTGTTTTTT
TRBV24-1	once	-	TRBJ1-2	CATSDRAAKQGYTF	TGTGCCACCAGTGATAGGGCGGCTAAGCAGGGCTACACCTTC
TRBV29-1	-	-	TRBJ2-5	CSVEVTGEERETQYF	TGCAGCGTTGAAGTCACAGGAGAGGAACGCGAGACCCAGTACTTC
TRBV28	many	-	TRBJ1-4	CASSSPGLGGEGEKLFF	TGTGCCAGCAGTTCACCCGGCTTGGGGGGAGAAGGTGAAAAACTGTTTTTT
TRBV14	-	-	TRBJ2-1	CASSQPGRNYEQFF	TGTGCCAGCAGCCAGCCGGGACGGAACTACGAGCAGTTCTTC
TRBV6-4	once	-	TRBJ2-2	CASSEMSDTGELFF	TGTGCCAGCAGTGAAATGTCTGACACCGGGGAGCTGTTTTTT
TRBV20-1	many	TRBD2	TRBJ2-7	CSADVAGGNWYEQYF	TGCAGTGCCGACGTAGCGGGAGGGAACTGGTACGAGCAGTACTTC
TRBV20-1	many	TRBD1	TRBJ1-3	CSARARLRQGPGNTIYF	TGCAGTGCTAGAGCTAGGCTAAGACAGGGTCCCGGAAACACCATATATTTT
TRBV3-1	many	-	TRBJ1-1	CASSQVLTGMNTEAFF	TGTGCCAGCAGCCAAGTTCTAACAGGCATGAACACTGAAGCTTTCTTT
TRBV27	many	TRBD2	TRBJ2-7	CASSLSGRAPSLNYEQYF	TGTGCCAGCAGTCTAAGCGGGAGGGCCCCCTCTCTCAACTACGAGCAGTACTTC
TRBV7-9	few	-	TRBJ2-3	CASSHKYTSTDTQYF	TGTGCCAGCAGCCACAAATACACTAGCACAGATACGCAGTATTTT
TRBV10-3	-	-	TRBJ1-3	CAISDGQSSGNTIYF	TGTGCCATCAGTGACGGTCAGAGCTCTGGAAACACCATATATTTT
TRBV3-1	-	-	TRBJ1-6	CASSQDFRDSPLHF	TGTGCCAGCAGCCAAGATTTTCGGGATTCACCCCTCCACTTT
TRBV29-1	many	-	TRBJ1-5	CSVAVGDINQPQHF	TGCAGCGTTGCGGTAGGGGACATCAATCAGCCCCAGCATTTT
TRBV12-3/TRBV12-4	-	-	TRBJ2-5	CASTPGTQETQYF	TGTGCCAGCACCCCAGGGACACAAGAGACCCAGTACTTC